This T cell receptor beta chain came from a study of CD8 T cells in Susac syndrome. CDR1 MGHRA and CDR2 YSYEKL come from the germline V gene. The ends lost 2 bases at V and 6 bases at J; junction bases unmatched: 6. This CDR3 spans 15 amino acids. Random hexamers were used to reverse transcribe an amount of roughly 0.5 to 1 ug RNA. TCRdb independently ran MiXCR on the immunoSEQ multiplex PCR reads; one entry per CDR3 protein. The sample lists 100,000 to 150,000 distinct CDR3 sequences, 90% to 95% occurring once. From blood CD8+ and CD4+ T cells, the TCR beta chain was sequenced. The chain recombines TRBV4-1 with TRBJ2-7; TRBD2 agrees at 11 bases. Sample: CD4+ T cells from PBMCs. The TCR comes from a human donor in good health. CDR3 in DNA: TGCGCCAGCAGCCAATCGACTAGCGGGACAGGCGAGCAGTACTTC. It specifies CASSQSTSGTGEQYF.